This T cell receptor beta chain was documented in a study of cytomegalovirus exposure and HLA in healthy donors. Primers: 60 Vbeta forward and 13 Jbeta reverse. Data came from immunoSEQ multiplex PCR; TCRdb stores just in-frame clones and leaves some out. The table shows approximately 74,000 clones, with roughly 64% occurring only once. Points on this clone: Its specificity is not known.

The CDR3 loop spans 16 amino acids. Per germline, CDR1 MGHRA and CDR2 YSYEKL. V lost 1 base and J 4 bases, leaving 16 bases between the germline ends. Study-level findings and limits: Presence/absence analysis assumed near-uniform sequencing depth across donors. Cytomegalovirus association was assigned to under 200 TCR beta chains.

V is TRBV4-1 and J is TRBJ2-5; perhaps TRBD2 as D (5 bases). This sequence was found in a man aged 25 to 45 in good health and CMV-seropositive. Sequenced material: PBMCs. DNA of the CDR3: TGCGCCAGCAGCCAAGTGAGGGTCCTAATGGCAGAGACCCAGTACTTC. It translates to CASSQVRVLMAETQYF.